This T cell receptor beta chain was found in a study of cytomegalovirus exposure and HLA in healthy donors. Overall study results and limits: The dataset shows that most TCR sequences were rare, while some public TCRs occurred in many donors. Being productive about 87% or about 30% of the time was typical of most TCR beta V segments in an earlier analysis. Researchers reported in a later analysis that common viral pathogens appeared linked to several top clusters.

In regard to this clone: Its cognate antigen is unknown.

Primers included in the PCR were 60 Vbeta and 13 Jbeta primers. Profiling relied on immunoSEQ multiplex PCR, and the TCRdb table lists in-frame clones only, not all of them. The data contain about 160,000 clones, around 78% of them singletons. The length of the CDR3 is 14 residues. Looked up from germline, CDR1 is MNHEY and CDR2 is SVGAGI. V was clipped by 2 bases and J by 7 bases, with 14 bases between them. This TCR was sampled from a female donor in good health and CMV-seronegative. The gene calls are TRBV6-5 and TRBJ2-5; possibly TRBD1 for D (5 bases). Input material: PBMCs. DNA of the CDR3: TGTGCCAGCAGTTACCAGGGTTGGGTCGGGACCCAGTACTTC. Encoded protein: CASSYQGWVGTQYF.